A selection of T cell receptor beta chains follows, all from one sample in a study of post-analysis software for immune sequencing data. MiXCR, applied by TCRdb to the PCR reads, yields one record per CDR3 protein. Of roughly 800,000 distinct CDR3 sequences in the sample, 25% to 30% were seen once. The source material was blood. All receptors come from a girl aged 5 to 17 with multiple sclerosis. Both conserved end residues are part of each CDR3. D genes are given only for firm matches. Size tells how often a clone was seen (once, few, many) or the class of an expanded clone, and some rows leave it out.

j_gene: TRBJ1-5; v_gene: TRBV6-1; abundance: -; d_gene: TRBD1; CDR3aa: CASSEGTGKGQPQHF; CDR3nt: TGTGCCAGCAGTGAAGGGACAGGGAAGGGTCAGCCCCAGCATTTT
j_gene: TRBJ2-6; v_gene: TRBV5-1; abundance: -; d_gene: TRBD2; CDR3aa: CASSFPAGTSGRPIPGANVLTF; CDR3nt: TGCGCCAGCAGCTTCCCAGCCGGGACTAGCGGGAGGCCGATTCCTGGGGCCAACGTCCTGACTTTC
j_gene: TRBJ2-4; v_gene: TRBV4-1; abundance: -; d_gene: -; CDR3aa: CASSQIGRSNSGLAKNIQYF; CDR3nt: TGCGCCAGCAGCCAAATCGGGCGGTCGAATAGTGGCCTAGCCAAAAACATTCAGTACTTC
j_gene: TRBJ2-7; v_gene: TRBV7-9; abundance: -; d_gene: -; CDR3aa: CASSLALGGASSYEQYF; CDR3nt: TGTGCCAGCAGCTTAGCGCTGGGGGGAGCCTCCTCCTACGAGCAGTACTTC
j_gene: TRBJ1-4; v_gene: TRBV4-1; abundance: -; d_gene: -; CDR3aa: CASSQSHYNEKLFF; CDR3nt: TGCGCCAGCAGCCAAAGCCACTATAATGAAAAACTGTTTTTT
j_gene: TRBJ2-3; v_gene: TRBV27; abundance: few; d_gene: TRBD2; CDR3aa: CASSFGNAGVPDTQYF; CDR3nt: TGTGCCAGCAGTTTTGGTAACGCGGGAGTGCCAGATACGCAGTATTTT
j_gene: TRBJ2-3; v_gene: TRBV28; abundance: -; d_gene: -; CDR3aa: CATRRWGAGTDTQYF; CDR3nt: TGTGCCACCCGAAGGTGGGGGGCGGGCACAGATACGCAGTATTTT
j_gene: TRBJ2-3; v_gene: TRBV24-1; abundance: -; d_gene: -; CDR3aa: CATSRTDTQYF; CDR3nt: TGTGCCACCAGCCGCACAGATACGCAGTATTTT
j_gene: TRBJ2-1; v_gene: TRBV2; abundance: few; d_gene: -; CDR3aa: CASSVSSMGNEQFF; CDR3nt: TGTGCCAGCAGTGTCTCTTCAATGGGAAATGAGCAGTTCTTC
j_gene: TRBJ2-7; v_gene: TRBV7-2; abundance: few; d_gene: TRBD2; CDR3aa: CASSPETSLSYEQYF; CDR3nt: TGTGCCAGCAGCCCTGAGACTAGCCTCTCCTACGAGCAGTACTTC
j_gene: TRBJ2-1; v_gene: TRBV7-7; abundance: few; d_gene: TRBD2; CDR3aa: CASSFGTSGENNEQFF; CDR3nt: TGTGCCAGCAGCTTCGGCACGAGCGGGGAGAACAATGAGCAGTTCTTC
j_gene: TRBJ2-3; v_gene: TRBV20-1; abundance: -; d_gene: -; CDR3aa: CSARGFARRTDTQYF; CDR3nt: TGCAGTGCTAGAGGGTTTGCGCGCCGCACAGATACGCAGTATTTT
j_gene: TRBJ2-6; v_gene: TRBV5-6; abundance: few; d_gene: -; CDR3aa: CASSGGHPSGANVLTF; CDR3nt: TGTGCCAGCAGCGGCGGACACCCCTCTGGGGCCAACGTCCTGACTTTC
j_gene: TRBJ1-5; v_gene: TRBV18; abundance: -; d_gene: -; CDR3aa: CASSPSWGDPNQPQHF; CDR3nt: TGTGCCAGCTCACCGTCCTGGGGGGATCCCAATCAGCCCCAGCATTTT
j_gene: TRBJ2-7; v_gene: TRBV6-6; abundance: -; d_gene: TRBD1; CDR3aa: CASSLPPGQGAYEQYF; CDR3nt: TGTGCCAGCAGTCTCCCCCCCGGACAGGGGGCTTACGAGCAGTACTTC
j_gene: TRBJ1-2; v_gene: TRBV19; abundance: -; d_gene: TRBD1; CDR3aa: CASSMQGAGYGYTF; CDR3nt: TGTGCCAGTAGTATGCAGGGGGCGGGCTATGGCTACACCTTC
j_gene: TRBJ2-3; v_gene: TRBV5-5; abundance: few; d_gene: TRBD2; CDR3aa: CASTRILAGGPDTQYF; CDR3nt: TGTGCCAGCACTAGGATCCTAGCGGGGGGACCAGATACGCAGTATTTT
j_gene: TRBJ2-4; v_gene: TRBV3-1; abundance: few; d_gene: TRBD2; CDR3aa: CASSRAGAAANIQYF; CDR3nt: TGTGCCAGCAGCCGTGCGGGAGCGGCTGCAAACATTCAGTACTTC
j_gene: TRBJ2-3; v_gene: TRBV29-1; abundance: -; d_gene: TRBD2; CDR3aa: CSAGRRSGRASDTQYF; CDR3nt: TGCAGCGCTGGCCGGAGGAGCGGGAGGGCCTCAGATACGCAGTATTTT
j_gene: TRBJ2-7; v_gene: TRBV28; abundance: -; d_gene: -; CDR3aa: CASSLSVGTCEQYF; CDR3nt: TGTGCCAGCAGTTTGTCTGTAGGGACCTGCGAGCAGTACTTC
j_gene: TRBJ1-4; v_gene: TRBV20-1; abundance: -; d_gene: TRBD1; CDR3aa: CSAKDGQGWYEKLFF; CDR3nt: TGCAGTGCTAAAGACGGACAGGGATGGTATGAAAAACTGTTTTTT
j_gene: TRBJ2-4; v_gene: TRBV3-1; abundance: -; d_gene: -; CDR3aa: CASSQVLNIQYF; CDR3nt: TGTGCCAGCAGCCAAGTCTTAAACATTCAGTACTTC
j_gene: TRBJ2-4; v_gene: TRBV9; abundance: few; d_gene: TRBD1; CDR3aa: CASSVGGQGAYIQYF; CDR3nt: TGTGCCAGCAGCGTAGGCGGGCAGGGGGCTTACATTCAGTACTTC
j_gene: TRBJ2-7; v_gene: TRBV7-2; abundance: -; d_gene: -; CDR3aa: CASSFVAGKGREQYF; CDR3nt: TGTGCCAGCAGCTTTGTCGCCGGGAAAGGGCGGGAGCAGTACTTC
j_gene: TRBJ2-1; v_gene: TRBV4-3; abundance: -; d_gene: TRBD2; CDR3aa: CASSQDGGEREGTYNEQFF; CDR3nt: TGCGCCAGCAGCCAAGATGGAGGAGAGCGGGAGGGCACCTACAATGAGCAGTTCTTC
j_gene: TRBJ2-1; v_gene: TRBV5-1; abundance: few; d_gene: TRBD2; CDR3aa: CASVGLASGDEQFF; CDR3nt: TGCGCCAGCGTGGGACTAGCGAGTGGGGATGAGCAGTTCTTC
j_gene: TRBJ2-1; v_gene: TRBV7-9; abundance: -; d_gene: TRBD2; CDR3aa: CASSLEGTSYEQFF; CDR3nt: TGTGCCAGCAGCTTAGAGGGGACTAGCTATGAGCAGTTCTTC
j_gene: TRBJ2-1; v_gene: TRBV5-8; abundance: -; d_gene: TRBD1; CDR3aa: CASSRQGPGQFF; CDR3nt: TGTGCCAGCAGCCGACAGGGGCCGGGACAGTTCTTC
j_gene: TRBJ1-1; v_gene: TRBV10-3; abundance: -; d_gene: -; CDR3aa: CAISEWPGNTEAFF; CDR3nt: TGTGCCATCAGTGAATGGCCCGGGAACACTGAAGCTTTCTTT
j_gene: TRBJ2-7; v_gene: TRBV20-1; abundance: few; d_gene: -; CDR3aa: CSAKGSRGPYEQYF; CDR3nt: TGCAGTGCTAAGGGCAGCAGAGGGCCCTACGAGCAGTACTTC
j_gene: TRBJ1-1; v_gene: TRBV12-3/TRBV12-4; abundance: -; d_gene: -; CDR3aa: CASSLVGLGGVRSEAFF; CDR3nt: TGTGCCAGCAGTTTGGTGGGACTCGGAGGGGTTCGGTCGGAGGCTTTCTTT